A selection of T cell receptor beta chains follows, all from one sample in a study of T cells in Graves' hyperthyroidism and ophthalmopathy. TCRdb used MiXCR to reprocess the multiplex PCR reads, holding one entry per CDR3 protein. This sample has under 650,000 distinct CDR3 sequences; about a sixth occur once, and the top ten carry 3.8%. Material for sequencing was blood. All receptors derive from a woman aged 25-40 years with Graves' hyperthyroidism. Both conserved end residues are part of each CDR3. D genes are given only for firm matches. The size entry is marked missing in some rows and otherwise reads once, few, many or a size class.

J: TRBJ2-3
V: TRBV20-1
size: many
D: TRBD2
DNA: TGCAGTGCTAGGTCCCTAGCGGGAGGCACAGATACGCAGTATTTT
CDR3: CSARSLAGGTDTQYF

J: TRBJ1-6
V: TRBV27
size: few
D: NA
DNA: TGTGCCAGCAGAACCATTGCCAAACGACAGCCGAGTAATTCACCCCTCCACTTT
CDR3: CASRTIAKRQPSNSPLHF

J: TRBJ2-1
V: TRBV19
size: NA
D: NA
DNA: TGTGCCAGTAGTATAGGGGGTTACCACAATGAGCAGTTCTTC
CDR3: CASSIGGYHNEQFF

J: TRBJ2-7
V: TRBV5-1
size: NA
D: TRBD2
DNA: TGCGCCAGCAGCTTAGAACTAGCGGTTGAACCCTACGAGCAGTACTTC
CDR3: CASSLELAVEPYEQYF

J: TRBJ2-5
V: TRBV2
size: many
D: NA
DNA: TGTGCCAGCAGTGCACTAGGTCTTCAAGAGACCCAGTACTTC
CDR3: CASSALGLQETQYF

J: TRBJ2-2
V: TRBV2
size: NA
D: TRBD2
DNA: TGTGCCAGCAAAGGACTAGCGGGACTTAACACCGGGGAGCTGTTTTTT
CDR3: CASKGLAGLNTGELFF

J: TRBJ2-3
V: TRBV7-2
size: NA
D: NA
DNA: TGTGCCAGCAGCTTGGCCGTGGGGACTGCTTTGAGGCAGTATTTT
CDR3: CASSLAVGTALRQYF

J: TRBJ2-7
V: TRBV2
size: many
D: NA
DNA: TGTGCCAGCAGGGCATACTCCTACGAGCAGTACTTC
CDR3: CASRAYSYEQYF

J: TRBJ2-7
V: TRBV6-1
size: few
D: NA
DNA: TGTGCCAGCAGTCGAGGGGTTGCCCGCTACGAGCAGTACTTC
CDR3: CASSRGVARYEQYF

J: TRBJ2-3
V: TRBV13
size: NA
D: NA
DNA: TGTGCCAGCAACAACCCGGATTTCACAGATACGCAGTATTTT
CDR3: CASNNPDFTDTQYF

J: TRBJ1-5
V: TRBV28
size: many
D: TRBD1
DNA: TGTGCCAGCAGTTTTAGAGGGGGCCAGCCCCAGCATTTT
CDR3: CASSFRGGQPQHF

J: TRBJ2-1
V: TRBV20-1
size: many
D: TRBD1
DNA: TGCAGTGCTAGAGAAAGTGGGACAGGGGTAGAGAGTGAGCAGTTCTTC
CDR3: CSARESGTGVESEQFF

J: TRBJ2-7
V: TRBV30
size: NA
D: TRBD2
DNA: TGTGCCTCCCTCTTCCGGGGAAGCGGGAGGGCCCCCTACGAGCAGTACTTC
CDR3: CASLFRGSGRAPYEQYF

J: TRBJ1-6
V: TRBV10-3
size: NA
D: NA
DNA: TGTGCCATCGGCGCAGCTAATTCACCCCTCCACTTT
CDR3: CAIGAANSPLHF

J: TRBJ1-2
V: TRBV7-2
size: NA
D: TRBD1
DNA: TGTGCCAGCAGCTTGCAACAGGGGGATTATGGCTACACCTTC
CDR3: CASSLQQGDYGYTF

J: TRBJ2-1
V: TRBV30
size: NA
D: NA
DNA: TGTGCCTGGAGTGGGGATGAGCAGTTCTTC
CDR3: CAWSGDEQFF

J: TRBJ1-1
V: TRBV12-5
size: NA
D: TRBD1
DNA: TGTGCTAGTGGTTTGGAACCGGGACAGGAAGCTTTCTTT
CDR3: CASGLEPGQEAFF

J: TRBJ1-1
V: TRBV30
size: many
D: NA
DNA: TGTGCCTGGGGAAACATAGACACTGAAGCTTTCTTT
CDR3: CAWGNIDTEAFF

J: TRBJ2-7
V: TRBV28
size: many
D: NA
DNA: TGTGCCAGCAGGGGACCGAGCTACGAGCAGTACTTC
CDR3: CASRGPSYEQYF

J: TRBJ1-2
V: TRBV7-3
size: many
D: TRBD1
DNA: TGTGCCAGCAGCCAGACGACAGGGAACTATGGCTACACCTTC
CDR3: CASSQTTGNYGYTF

J: TRBJ2-7
V: TRBV3-1
size: many
D: NA
DNA: TGTGCCAGCAGCAAGTCAAGTTACTACGAGCAGTACTTC
CDR3: CASSKSSYYEQYF

J: TRBJ2-4
V: TRBV28
size: NA
D: TRBD2
DNA: TGTGCCAGCAGGGGACTAGCGGGAGGCAACATTCAGTACTTC
CDR3: CASRGLAGGNIQYF

J: TRBJ1-6
V: TRBV3-1
size: NA
D: TRBD1
DNA: TGTGCCAGCAGCCTCAGCAGGGGGGCGGATTCACCCCTCCACTTT
CDR3: CASSLSRGADSPLHF

J: TRBJ2-7
V: TRBV7-2
size: NA
D: TRBD1
DNA: TGTGCCAGCAGCACTCAGGGGGTTTTATACGAGCAGTACTTC
CDR3: CASSTQGVLYEQYF

J: TRBJ1-5
V: TRBV6-6
size: NA
D: NA
DNA: TGTGCCAGCAGTTACTCGCGCCAGGGGAATAGCAATCAGCCCCAGCATTTT
CDR3: CASSYSRQGNSNQPQHF

J: TRBJ2-7
V: TRBV7-2
size: many
D: TRBD1
DNA: TGTGCCAGCAGCTCCGTTGACAGGGGGCGTCTGCACGAGCAGTACTTC
CDR3: CASSSVDRGRLHEQYF

J: TRBJ1-2
V: TRBV28
size: many
D: NA
DNA: TGTGCCAGCAGGGGGCTCCCTGGGGGCTACACCTTC
CDR3: CASRGLPGGYTF

J: TRBJ1-1
V: TRBV30
size: few
D: NA
DNA: TGTGCCTGTGGGTCGAACACTGAAGCTTTCTTT
CDR3: CACGSNTEAFF

J: TRBJ2-1
V: TRBV7-8
size: many
D: NA
DNA: TGTGCCAGCAGCTTAAAAAGACGGATCGCTGAGCAGTTCTTC
CDR3: CASSLKRRIAEQFF

J: TRBJ1-2
V: TRBV2
size: many
D: NA
DNA: TGTGCCAGCAGTGAAATCGGGCCTGCAAATTATGGCTACACCTTC
CDR3: CASSEIGPANYGYTF

J: TRBJ1-2
V: TRBV29-1
size: many
D: NA
DNA: TGCAGCGTTGACAGGACCTCTAACTATGGCTACACCTTC
CDR3: CSVDRTSNYGYTF